The clone carrying this T cell receptor beta chain was detected many times. The CDR3 sequence is 15 residues long. Trimming took 7 bases from V and 0 from J, leaving 15 bases between them. Investigators amplified TCR beta CDR3 regions from RNA transcripts. RT-PCR with HTBI primers came first, then second-round multiplex PCR. TCRdb processed the multiplex PCR reads anew with MiXCR; each CDR3 protein has one entry. The data contain nearly 400,000 distinct CDR3 sequences, about a sixth of them singletons. This record belongs to a study of Graves' ophthalmopathy and Graves' hyperthyroidism. The source material was peripheral blood. This clonotype was sampled from a woman aged 18-30 years with Graves' ophthalmopathy. V gene TRBV12-3 or TRBV12-4 combines with J gene TRBJ1-2; no definite D call. CDR3 sequence: CASTPDLESNYGYTF. CDR3 nucleotide sequence: TGTGCCAGCACCCCTGACCTAGAGTCTAACTATGGCTACACCTTC.